This T cell receptor beta chain is drawn from a study of T cell responses to AZD1222 COVID-19 vaccine. V was pared by 5 bases and J by 4 bases, with 15 bases between. Germline loops: CDR1 LNHDA, CDR2 SQIVND (reference sequence). The CDR3 extends over 15 amino acids. TCRdb keeps only in-frame clones here, not all; method: immunoSEQ multiplex PCR. The sample includes roughly 140,000 clones, about 91% of them seen just once. On this clone itself: Its antigen is unknown.

Study conclusions and caveats: Mostly white British, mostly female donors; authors suggested clonal diversity may be underestimated. Spike-specific TCR breadth and depth grew following two AZD1222 doses.

Sample: peripheral blood, taken on day 0 of MenACWY control vaccination. This chain uses TRBV19 with TRBJ1-3; D is undetermined. The clonotype originates from an adult in good health. The CDR3 loop is CASSLRAQRGNTIYF. The CDR3 nucleotides read TGTGCCAGTAGTCTCCGGGCCCAACGCGGAAACACCATATATTTT.